This T cell receptor beta chain was sequenced in a study of memory CD4+ T cells and cytomegalovirus serostatus. Generated by immunoSEQ multiplex PCR, the TCRdb table keeps only in-frame clones and is missing some. The profile shows over 45,000 clones, approximately 81% of them singletons. V lost 2 bases and J lost 5, with 13 bases in between. The length of the CDR3 is 14 residues. CDR1 and CDR2 from the germline V gene are SGHNT and YYREEE (reference sequence). Single viable CD3+CD4+CD8-CD45RO+ cells were sorted as the memory CD4+ T cells. Positive selection with CD4 microbeads enriched total CD4+ T cells. Study outcomes and limitations: Suggested: most of the CMV-linked TCR signature lies in CD4+ memory cells. A US-trained random forest predicted CMV serostatus with median AUC around 0.9.

A word on this clone: What it binds is unknown.

This clonotype originated in an adult in good health and CMV-seronegative. Some clones in this sample may be carry-over from other donors' samples. Source material: memory CD4+ T cells from blood. The rearrangement links TRBV5-4 to TRBJ1-2, with D tentatively TRBD1 (5 bases). CDR3 bases: TGTGCCAGCAGCTTCCACTCCGACAGTTATGGCTACACCTTC. Translation gives CASSFHSDSYGYTF.